This entry is about one TCR beta chain. This entry is derived from a study of control samples from healthy donors and cancer patients. Germline V gives CDR1 SQVTM, CDR2 ANQGSEA. The CDR3 consists of 13 residues. V was pared by 5 bases and J by 7 bases, with 17 bases between. This table comes from immunoSEQ multiplex PCR, and its TCRdb copy is limited to in-frame clones, with some not included. The repertoire shows 150,000 to 200,000 clones; the top ten hold roughly 2%. The clonotype comes from a woman in her thirties in good health. This rearrangement joins TRBV29-1 to TRBJ1-1, with D tentatively TRBD1 (6 bases). Source material: blood. CDR3 loop: CSVRSLEQGEAFF. CDR3 DNA sequence: TGCAGCGTTAGATCCCTTGAACAGGGTGAAGCTTTCTTT.